This T cell receptor beta chain came from a study of T cells in Graves' hyperthyroidism and ophthalmopathy. General study points: From stable hyperthyroidism, ophthalmopathy was set apart by a 13 V-J model. Appearing also in blood were most of the thyroid clonotypes expanded above 0.001. Model-based prediction identified ophthalmopathy a median 6.5 months prior to its onset.

Researchers amplified the TCR beta CDR3 regions from RNA transcripts. The HTBI primer set was used in a first-round RT-PCR of the TCR CDR3. TCRdb recomputed calls from the multiplex PCR reads with MiXCR, one row per CDR3 protein. The profile shows 450,000 to 550,000 distinct CDR3 sequences, around 24% of them singletons. This clonotype has a count of ten or more. Its matching antigen is unknown. The TCR comes from a woman aged 25 to 45 with Graves' ophthalmopathy. Sequenced input: blood.

The CDR3 DNA is TGCGCCAGCAGCTCGGGCCTGGATAGCAATCAGCCCCAGCATTTT. As protein: CASSSGLDSNQPQHF. The genes are TRBV5-1 and TRBJ1-5; D ambiguous. The CDR3 covers 15 residues. Germline V gives CDR1 SGHRS, CDR2 YFSETQ. Trimming took 3 bases from V and 0 from J, leaving 10 bases between them.